Listed below are T cell receptor beta chains from one sample, sequenced in a study of beta chain features in type 1 diabetes. Measured with immunoSEQ multiplex PCR; TCRdb has only the in-frame clones, and not every one. The sample lists roughly 610,000 clones, 15% to 18% seen once, with 0.09% to 0.095% in the top ten. The sample was naive CD4+ T cells from blood. The receptors stem from a man aged 18 to 29 in good health. Both conserved end residues are part of each CDR3. D genes are given only for firm matches. Clone size is stated in some rows and not others, as once, few, many or a class when expanded.

CDR3 length	V gene	J gene	clone size	D gene	CDR3 protein	CDR3 DNA
12	TRBV12-5	TRBJ1-2	once	-	CASGSASGGYTF	TGTGCTAGTGGTTCCGCCTCAGGAGGCTACACCTTC
14	TRBV9	TRBJ1-4	-	-	CASSVAGFAEKLFF	TGTGCCAGCAGCGTAGCAGGGTTTGCTGAAAAACTGTTTTTT
15	TRBV5-1	TRBJ1-1	-	-	CASSLVASMNTEAFF	TGCGCCAGCAGCTTGGTAGCATCCATGAACACTGAAGCTTTCTTT
12	TRBV28	TRBJ1-5	-	-	CASRSGLSPQHF	TGTGCCAGCAGGTCGGGATTAAGCCCCCAGCATTTT
14	TRBV4-2	TRBJ2-7	-	-	CASSQDSNNYEQYF	TGTGCCAGCAGCCAAGATAGTAATAACTACGAGCAGTACTTC
12	TRBV6-6	TRBJ1-5	-	TRBD1	CASGQGEQPQHF	TGTGCCAGCGGACAGGGGGAACAGCCCCAGCATTTT
14	TRBV29-1	TRBJ2-7	few	TRBD1	CSVGGTGGAYEQYF	TGCAGCGTTGGCGGGACAGGCGGAGCCTACGAGCAGTACTTC
13	TRBV18	TRBJ1-1	-	TRBD1	CASSPTGDTEAFF	TGTGCCAGCTCACCTACAGGGGACACTGAAGCTTTCTTT
16	TRBV12-5	TRBJ1-2	-	-	CASGLGPFGGREGYTF	TGTGCTAGTGGTTTGGGTCCTTTTGGAGGGAGGGAAGGCTACACCTTC
12	TRBV30	TRBJ1-3	-	-	CAWSASGNTIYF	TGTGCCTGGAGTGCCTCTGGAAACACCATATATTTT
15	TRBV19	TRBJ2-1	few	-	CASSILVDNYNEQFF	TGTGCCAGTAGTATTCTCGTGGATAACTACAATGAGCAGTTCTTC
15	TRBV5-1	TRBJ2-1	-	-	CASSWGIGPYNEQFF	TGCGCCAGCAGCTGGGGGATAGGTCCCTACAATGAGCAGTTCTTC
14	TRBV6-5	TRBJ1-2	-	-	CASSMGQVGQGYTF	TGTGCCAGCAGTATGGGACAAGTTGGACAAGGCTACACCTTC
17	TRBV19	TRBJ2-3	few	TRBD2	CASSRLGAGGPRDTQYF	TGTGCCAGTAGTCGCCTAGGAGCGGGGGGGCCGAGGGATACGCAGTATTTT
14	TRBV27	TRBJ1-1	-	-	CASSFERMNTEAFF	TGTGCCAGCAGTTTTGAGAGGATGAACACTGAAGCTTTCTTT
14	TRBV11-2	TRBJ2-3	-	-	CASSLRLAGDTQYF	TGTGCCAGCAGCTTAAGGCTAGCAGGAGATACGCAGTATTTT
14	TRBV9	TRBJ2-7	few	-	CASSVGSRPYEQYF	TGTGCCAGCAGCGTAGGGAGTAGACCCTACGAGCAGTACTTC
18	TRBV5-1	TRBJ2-1	few	TRBD2	CASSLFMGLAGGWNEQFF	TGCGCCAGCAGCTTGTTTATGGGACTAGCGGGAGGCTGGAATGAGCAGTTCTTC
15	TRBV15	TRBJ2-3	-	TRBD1	CATTRDRGGTDTQYF	TGTGCCACGACGAGGGACAGGGGAGGCACAGATACGCAGTATTTT
16	TRBV9	TRBJ1-1	few	-	CASSVGGRSMNTEAFF	TGTGCCAGCAGCGTAGGTGGTAGATCCATGAACACTGAAGCTTTCTTT
16	TRBV16	TRBJ1-6	few	-	CASSRPFYAGNSPLHF	TGTGCCAGCAGCCGCCCTTTTTACGCAGGAAATTCACCCCTCCACTTT
17	TRBV27	TRBJ2-2	-	-	CASSLIRGAGGSGELFF	TGTGCCAGCAGTTTAATCAGGGGAGCCGGCGGATCCGGGGAGCTGTTTTTT
12	TRBV7-2	TRBJ1-2	-	-	CAQLAGRRGYTF	TGTGCGCAATTGGCCGGGAGAAGGGGCTACACCTTC
13	TRBV12-5	TRBJ1-2	-	TRBD1	CASGLGQGSGYTF	TGTGCTAGTGGTTTGGGACAGGGTAGTGGCTACACCTTC
17	TRBV27	TRBJ2-7	-	-	CASGRPTSGRGPGEQYF	TGTGCCAGCGGGAGACCCACCTCGGGCAGGGGACCGGGTGAGCAGTACTTC
16	TRBV11-2	TRBJ2-1	-	TRBD2	CASSLDGDYSYNEQFF	TGTGCCAGCAGCTTAGACGGGGACTACTCCTACAATGAGCAGTTCTTC
14	TRBV5-1	TRBJ1-2	-	TRBD1	CASRDRPSNYGYTF	TGCGCCAGCAGGGACAGGCCGTCTAACTATGGCTACACCTTC
14	TRBV9	TRBJ2-7	-	-	CASSVNGASYEQYF	TGTGCCAGCAGCGTAAACGGGGCCTCCTACGAGCAGTACTTC
13	TRBV2	TRBJ2-2	-	-	CASSVLAPGELFF	TGTGCCAGCAGTGTTTTGGCGCCTGGGGAGCTGTTTTTT
16	TRBV21-1	TRBJ2-3	few	-	CASSPTSGGDSDTQYF	TGTGCCAGCAGCCCCACTAGCGGGGGAGATTCAGATACGCAGTATTTT
18	TRBV18	TRBJ1-3	few	-	CASSPFMGQTGDGNTIYF	TGTGCCAGCTCACCATTTATGGGGCAAACAGGTGACGGAAACACCATATATTTT
16	TRBV4-3	TRBJ2-3	few	TRBD2	CASSQALGTNTDTQYF	TGCGCCAGCAGCCAAGCCCTAGGGACTAACACAGATACGCAGTATTTT
14	TRBV19	TRBJ1-1	-	-	CASSIEGAGTEAFF	TGTGCCAGTAGTATAGAGGGGGCCGGCACTGAAGCTTTCTTT
18	TRBV7-9	TRBJ1-6	-	-	CASSPGAWDSSYNSPLHF	TGTGCCAGCAGCCCTGGGGCGTGGGATAGCTCCTATAATTCACCCCTCCACTTT
12	TRBV25-1	TRBJ2-2	-	-	CASRTDTGELFF	TGTGCCAGCAGAACAGACACCGGGGAGCTGTTTTTT
16	TRBV10-3	TRBJ1-5	-	-	CAISDQYRAGNQPQHF	TGTGCCATCAGTGATCAGTACCGTGCAGGCAATCAGCCCCAGCATTTT
14	TRBV19	TRBJ1-1	-	-	CASSMGRVNTEAFF	TGTGCCAGTAGTATGGGAAGGGTGAACACTGAAGCTTTCTTT
15	TRBV19	TRBJ1-2	-	-	CASSTAITGNYGYTF	TGTGCCAGTAGTACAGCCATAACAGGGAACTATGGCTACACCTTC
14	TRBV7-9	TRBJ1-1	few	TRBD1	CASSQQGANTEAFF	TGTGCCAGCAGCCAACAGGGGGCGAACACTGAAGCTTTCTTT
12	TRBV7-2	TRBJ2-5	-	-	CASSFLQETQYF	TGTGCCAGCAGCTTCCTTCAAGAGACCCAGTACTTC
15	TRBV7-3	TRBJ2-2	-	-	CASSHRQKNTGELFF	TGTGCCAGCAGCCACCGACAGAAGAACACCGGGGAGCTGTTTTTT
12	TRBV7-3	TRBJ2-3	-	-	CASSPDTDTQYF	TGTGCCAGCAGCCCCGACACAGATACGCAGTATTTT
15	TRBV4-3	TRBJ2-3	few	-	CASSQEFRASDTQYF	TGCGCCAGCAGCCAAGAATTCAGGGCCTCAGATACGCAGTATTTT